This is a list of T cell receptor beta chains from one sample in a study of T cell responses to AZD1222 COVID-19 vaccine. The data were produced by immunoSEQ multiplex PCR, yet TCRdb's version contains in-frame clones alone and is incomplete. In the table there are 40,000 to 60,000 clones, under 85% of which are singletons. Material: peripheral blood, obtained on day 0 of MenACWY control vaccination. These receptors were obtained from an adult in good health. Both conserved end residues are part of each CDR3. Clone size is not always given. Where it is, it says once, few, many or a class for expanded clones.

J,size,V,CDR3
TRBJ2-5,once,TRBV5-1,CASSLVGVGETQYF
TRBJ2-1,-,TRBV4-1,CASSQDWTSGLQYNEQFF
TRBJ2-1,-,TRBV28,CASSSGTSESEQFF
TRBJ2-2,-,TRBV27,CASSALPNTGELFF
TRBJ2-1,-,TRBV29-1,CSVEDEQFF
TRBJ1-1,-,TRBV28,CASSALSGQFQNTEAFF
TRBJ2-3,-,TRBV5-4,CASSSIAGGTDTQYF
TRBJ2-1,once,TRBV7-2,CASSTHGTSGGYNEQFF
TRBJ1-4,few,TRBV5-1,CASSLDRGGEKLFF
TRBJ1-1,-,TRBV7-2,CASSLQRNTEAFF
TRBJ2-3,-,TRBV27,CASSLRLLQSQYF
TRBJ1-5,-,TRBV5-6,CASSFFGNQPQHF
TRBJ1-1,-,TRBV28,CASYHRANTEAFF
TRBJ1-4,-,TRBV28,CASRSGGHEKLFF
TRBJ1-5,-,TRBV19,CASSPRSGAGSNQPQHF
TRBJ1-5,-,TRBV4-1,CASSQVYGNSNQPQHF
TRBJ2-3,once,TRBV13,CASSFQNGLAGNTDTQYF
TRBJ1-2,few,TRBV11-2,CASSSPGGYGYTF
TRBJ2-1,-,TRBV6-5,CASSPGTHNEQFF
TRBJ2-2,-,TRBV5-5,CASSLSPTSGENTGELFF
TRBJ2-7,-,TRBV24-1,CATSDLWGYEQYF
TRBJ1-1,-,TRBV2,CARQIRTGNTEAFF
TRBJ1-2,-,TRBV6-2/TRBV6-3,CASSSRSYGYTF
TRBJ2-2,-,TRBV30,CAWSVGYPGELFF
TRBJ2-2,-,TRBV24-1,CATSERRGSEELFF
TRBJ1-3,-,TRBV6-5,CASSSGTGNSGNTIYF
TRBJ2-1,-,TRBV5-8,CASSLDINEQFF
TRBJ1-3,-,TRBV18,CASSLGAQSGNTIYF
TRBJ2-5,-,TRBV12-3/TRBV12-4,CASSLGVQETQYF
TRBJ2-3,-,TRBV5-4,CASSPGLADTDTQYF
TRBJ1-1,-,TRBV9,CASSVEVNTEAFF
TRBJ1-1,once,TRBV11-3,CASSKRPGPNTEAFF
TRBJ1-1,-,TRBV19,CASSIVLQNTEAFF
TRBJ2-1,-,TRBV6-4,CASSDQGGGSYNEQFF
TRBJ1-6,few,TRBV12-5,CASGLEDNSPLHF
TRBJ2-3,-,TRBV7-9,CASSLDGGRGTDTQYF
TRBJ2-6,-,TRBV19,CASSIDSGANVLTF
TRBJ2-1,-,TRBV11-2,CASSSDLVLEQFF
TRBJ2-7,-,TRBV5-1,CASPYSGRALYEQYF
TRBJ1-1,-,TRBV3-1/TRBV3-2,CASSLNRAGTEAFF
TRBJ2-7,-,TRBV3-1/TRBV3-2,CASSQDTVFLGQGEQYF
TRBJ2-3,-,TRBV28,CASSFWAGVGDTQYF
TRBJ1-1,-,TRBV24-1,CATSDFLAATEAFF
TRBJ2-5,few,TRBV5-4,CASSLREEIETQYF
TRBJ1-1,once,TRBV5-1,CASSYAGTEAFF